The T cell receptor (beta chain) described here comes from a study of T cell repertoires in cytomegalovirus infection. Study-wide context: Peptides in the study included HLA-C-restricted and HLA-B-restricted CMV epitopes.

With regard to this clonotype: Its matching antigen is unknown.

TCRdb recomputed calls from the reads with MiXCR, one row per CDR3 protein. The profile covers 550,000 to 700,000 distinct CDR3 sequences, with 35% to 50% appearing a single time and 48% taken by the ten largest. The sequence came from a human donor in good health (CMV status not recorded). Some clones in this sample may be carry-over from other donors' samples. Sequencing was performed on cultured PBMCs, taken from culture after CMV antigen stimulation.

CDR3 coding DNA: TGTGCCAGCAGTAGGACAGGAATTCCTCTAAATCTGTCCTACGAGCAGTACTTC. Its translation: CASSRTGIPLNLSYEQYF. The chain joins TRBV6-6 to TRBJ2-7; 7 bases line up with TRBD1. V was clipped by 5 bases and J by 1 base; unmatched bases: 17. Germline V gene lookup returns CDR1 MNHNY and CDR2 SVGAGI (reference sequence). The CDR3 contains 18 residues.